One and the same sample provided the 25 T cell receptor beta chains below, sequenced in a study of cytomegalovirus exposure and HLA in healthy donors. A multiplex PCR was run with 60 Vbeta primers and 13 Jbeta primers. TCRdb keeps only in-frame clones here, not all; method: immunoSEQ multiplex PCR. The table shows about 59,000 clones, with 80% occurring only once. The sequencing input was PBMCs. These receptors originate from a woman in her thirties or forties in good health and CMV-seronegative.

CDR3 nucleotides: TGTGCCCTACTCAGGGTCACTGAAGCTTTCTTT. Amino acids: CALLRVTEAFF. The rearrangement links TRBV2 to TRBJ1-1; maybe TRBD1 (5 bases). Between the trimmed V and J ends, which lost 11 bases and 4 bases, there was a span of 11 bases. CDR3 length equals 11 residues. Germline-derived CDR1 and CDR2 are SNHLY and FYNNEI.

This chain connects TRBV19 to TRBJ1-2; D is perhaps TRBD1 (6 bases). Germline CDR1 reads LNHDA; CDR2 reads SQIVND (reference sequence). The CDR3 totals 15 residues. V dropped 5 bases and J dropped 1 base, with 14 bases sitting between them. The DNA for the CDR3 is TGTGCCAGTAGTGAACAGGGAGCCTTTAACTATGGCTACACCTTC. It yields the protein CASSEQGAFNYGYTF.

V usage is TRBV9 and J usage is TRBJ2-5, with TRBD2 as a possible D gene (7 bases). This CDR3 spans 14 amino acids. V was pared by 0 bases and J by 5 bases, with 11 bases between. Germline V CDR1 and CDR2: SGDLS, YYNGEE. CDR3 sequence (DNA): TGTGCCAGCAGCGTAGAGGGGAGGGGGGAGACCCAGTACTTC. This encodes CASSVEGRGETQYF.

The chain joins TRBV27 to TRBJ2-3; maybe TRBD2 (6 bases). The CDR3 has 16 amino acids. Germline V gene sequence: CDR1 MNHEY, CDR2 SMNVEV (reference sequence). Trimming pared 5 bases from V and 1 base from J, leaving 16 bases between. The CDR3 DNA follows: TGTGCCAGCAGTCCCTTCAGCGGGCCTGGCACAGATACGCAGTATTTT. Translated: CASSPFSGPGTDTQYF.

The rearrangement links TRBV10-3 to TRBJ2-3, with 12 bases matching TRBD2. The CDR3 spans 16 residues. J was trimmed by 3 bases and V by 0 bases; bases with no gene match: 1. Germline V gene data show CDR1 as ENHRY and CDR2 as SYGVKD. CDR3 residues: CAISESTSGRTDTQYF. In DNA form, the CDR3 reads TGTGCCATCAGTGAGTCGACTAGCGGGAGAACAGATACGCAGTATTTT.

The chain employs TRBV28 and TRBJ2-3; the D is unclear. V was trimmed by 5 bases and J by 4 bases, leaving 7 bases between them. This CDR3 is 12 amino acids long. CDR1 is MDHEN, CDR2 SYDVKM, per germline. The DNA of the CDR3 is TGTGCCAGCAGTCAGTTATCAGATACGCAGTATTTT. Residues: CASSQLSDTQYF. The full variable domain, in which reference TRBV28 and TRBJ2-3 provide the parts outside the CDR3, is DVKVTQSSRYLVKRTGEKVFLECVQDMDHENMFWYRQDPGLGLRLIYFSYDVKMKEKGDIPEGYSVSREKKERFSLILESASTNQTSMYLCASSQLSDTQYFGPGTRLTVL.

The chain employs TRBV5-6 and TRBJ2-2, with D uncertain. V was shortened by 0 bases and J by 3 bases, with 3 bases between the two germline ends. CDR3 length: 13 amino acids. Germline V gives CDR1 SGHDT, CDR2 YYEEEE. CDR3 nucleotides: TGTGCCAGCAGCTTGGTAGACACCGGGGAGCTGTTTTTT. It encodes CASSLVDTGELFF.

The sample holds a few counts of this clone. This chain uses TRBV29-1 with TRBJ1-1, with D unresolved. Looked up from germline, CDR1 is SQVTM and CDR2 is ANQGSEA. This CDR3 spans 14 amino acids. V was cut by 2 bases and J by 1 base, with 11 bases left in between. CDR3 sequence (DNA): TGCAGCGTTGAACCCCCTTCTCGGAACACTGAAGCTTTCTTT. Translating gives CSVEPPSRNTEAFF. Complete variable domain (other parts from reference TRBV29-1 and TRBJ1-1): SAVISQKPSRDICQRGTSLTIQCQVDSQVTMMFWYRQQPGQSLTLIATANQGSEATYESGFVIDKFPISRPNLTFSTLTVSNMSPEDSSIYLCSVEPPSRNTEAFFGQGTRLTVV.

This chain connects TRBV27 to TRBJ2-1; 11 positions agree with TRBD2. CDR3 size: 16 residues. The V and J ends lost 5 bases and 7 bases, in that order; junction bases with no gene match: 10. Germline loops: CDR1 MNHEY, CDR2 SMNVEV (reference sequence). The CDR3 reads CASSVTTSGMGNEQFF. CDR3 DNA: TGTGCCAGCAGTGTTACGACTAGCGGGATGGGGAATGAGCAGTTCTTC.

The chain links TRBV5-4 to TRBJ2-1; 8 bases align to TRBD2. The CDR3 consists of 18 residues. After removal of 0 bases from V and 4 bases from J, the junction contained 12 bases not matched to a gene. CDR1 is SGHNT and CDR2 is YYREEE in the germline V gene (reference sequence). In DNA form, the CDR3 reads TGTGCCAGCAGCTTGGCTGTTGCCCCGGGAGGGCCTTACAATGAGCAGTTCTTC. It translates to CASSLAVAPGGPYNEQFF.

This chain uses TRBV5-4 with TRBJ1-1; 8 bases line up with TRBD1. CDR3 length: 15 residues. With V trimmed by 4 bases and J by 0 bases, 5 bases remained unmatched. Looked up from germline, CDR1 is SGHNT and CDR2 is YYREEE (reference sequence). This CDR3 reads CASSPGQAMNTEAFF. The CDR3 DNA reads as TGTGCCAGCAGCCCGGGACAGGCGATGAACACTGAAGCTTTCTTT.

The J gene is TRBJ1-4, the V gene TRBV4-1; possibly TRBD1 for D (5 bases). CDR1 and CDR2 from the germline V gene are MGHRA and YSYEKL. The CDR3 runs to 15 residues. V was shortened by 5 bases and J by 5 bases, with 15 bases between the two germline ends. CDR3 residues: CASSFTGTENEKLFF. The CDR3 nucleotides read TGCGCCAGCAGCTTTACCGGGACTGAAAATGAAAAACTGTTTTTT.

The chain employs TRBV19 and TRBJ2-1; 12 bases are shared with TRBD2. Germline trimming cut 1 base from V and 9 bases from J; bases unmatched to any gene: 22. This CDR3 comprises 21 residues. Per germline, CDR1 LNHDA and CDR2 SQIVND (reference sequence). The CDR3 here is CASSIGLGGGWLAGGGGEQFF. CDR3 in DNA: TGTGCCAGTAGTATAGGTTTGGGCGGTGGGTGGCTAGCGGGAGGGGGGGGTGAGCAGTTCTTC. Full variable domain (remainder filled in from reference TRBV19 and TRBJ2-1): DGGITQSPKYLFRKEGQNVTLSCEQNLNHDAMYWYRQDPGQGLRLIYYSQIVNDFQKGDIAEGYSVSREKKESFPLTVTSAQKNPTAFYLCASSIGLGGGWLAGGGGEQFFGPGTRLTVL.

The CDR3 sequence is CASSTTAGAYEQYF. CDR3 in DNA: TGTGCCAGCAGCACTACAGCGGGGGCCTACGAGCAGTACTTC. The chain is built from TRBV11-2 and TRBJ2-7; TRBD2 aligns across 8 bases. Germline lookup yields CDR1 SGHAT and CDR2 FQNNGV. The V gene end was trimmed by 5 bases and the J gene end by 2 bases; junction bases not matched to a gene: 5. The CDR3 has 14 amino acids.

CDR3 residues: CASSPRGLAGATDTQYF. The CDR3 nucleotides read TGTGCCAGTAGTCCCAGGGGACTAGCGGGAGCCACAGATACGCAGTATTTT. The gene calls are TRBV19 and TRBJ2-3, with 14 positions matching TRBD2. The length of the CDR3 is 17 residues. Unmatched junction bases numbered 6, after V lost 5 bases and J lost 2 bases. Germline loops: CDR1 LNHDA, CDR2 SQIVND (reference sequence).

This clone was counted a few times. CDR3 sequence (DNA): TGTGCCAGCAGCTTGAATGGCCCTTTCCAGGGTCTCGAGCAGTACTTC. Its translation is CASSLNGPFQGLEQYF. The rearrangement uses TRBV11-2 and TRBJ2-7; a weak D match, TRBD1 (5 bases). CDR1 SGHAT and CDR2 FQNNGV come from the germline V gene. Trimming removed 3 bases from V and 6 bases from J, with 21 bases in between. The CDR3 runs to 16 residues.

This chain links TRBV19 with TRBJ2-3; 8 bases fit TRBD1. Trimming removed 3 bases from V and 4 bases from J; junction bases left unmatched: 9. CDR1 LNHDA and CDR2 SQIVND come from the germline V gene (reference sequence). This CDR3 comprises 16 residues. CDR3 in amino acids: CASSITGQGVPDTQYF. The DNA of the CDR3 is TGTGCCAGTAGTATCACAGGACAGGGCGTCCCAGATACGCAGTATTTT.

This chain connects TRBV6-1 to TRBJ1-3, with 8 bases that match TRBD1. V gave up 7 bases and J gave up 4 bases; unmatched junction bases: 6. Germline CDR1 MNHNS, CDR2 SASEGT. The CDR3 spans 14 residues. The DNA for the CDR3 is TGTGCCAGCACAAGGACAGGGAAAGGAAACACCATATATTTT. Protein sequence: CASTRTGKGNTIYF.

In this sample, this clone turned up once. The chain uses TRBV27 and TRBJ2-7; 7 nucleotides align to TRBD2. The V and J ends lost 3 bases and 4 bases, in that order; junction bases with no gene match: 9. CDR1 is MNHEY, CDR2 SMNVEV, per germline (reference sequence). The CDR3 is 15 amino acids. In DNA, the CDR3 is TGTGCCAGCAGTTTTGGGGGACCGGGGGGTTACGAGCAGTACTTC. It encodes CASSFGGPGGYEQYF.

J is TRBJ1-2 and V is TRBV6-5; D unclear. The CDR3 extends over 13 amino acids. Germline-derived CDR1 and CDR2 are MNHEY and SVGAGI. Trimming pared 6 bases from V and 3 bases from J, leaving 11 bases between. CDR3 nucleotide sequence: TGTGCCAGCAGGACGGGAGTCGACTATGGCTACACCTTC. Its protein product is CASRTGVDYGYTF.

The chain carries TRBV28 and TRBJ1-2; a possible D gene is TRBD1 (5 bases). This CDR3 has 15 amino acids. Germline-derived CDR1 and CDR2 are MDHEN and SYDVKM. With 2 bases removed from V and 1 base from J, the gap between germline ends came to 11 bases. CDR3 loop: CASSLGGSFNYGYTF. In DNA, the CDR3 is TGTGCCAGCAGTTTAGGGGGGTCTTTTAACTATGGCTACACCTTC.

This chain links TRBV13 with TRBJ1-4; no reliable D call. Germline values: CDR1 PRHDT, CDR2 FYEKMQ (reference sequence). V was clipped by 0 bases and J by 0 bases, with 5 bases between them. CDR3 length equals 15 residues. CDR3 in amino acids: CASSLGWPTNEKLFF. The CDR3 coding sequence is TGTGCCAGCAGCTTAGGGTGGCCAACTAATGAAAAACTGTTTTTT.

This clone has just one count. The chain uses TRBV2 and TRBJ2-7; perhaps TRBD2 as D (7 bases). V lost 0 bases to trimming and J lost 0 bases, with 12 bases between them. The germline gives CDR1 SNHLY, CDR2 FYNNEI. This CDR3 contains 16 residues. In DNA, the CDR3 is TGTGCCAGCAGTGAAGCTCGCGGGGGACACTCCTACGAGCAGTACTTC. Amino acid sequence: CASSEARGGHSYEQYF.

This rearrangement joins TRBV18 to TRBJ1-2; TRBD1 agrees at 9 bases. Losses at the gene ends were 3 bases for V and 4 bases for J; bases not matched to a gene: 3. In germline, CDR1 is KGHSH, CDR2 LQKENI. This CDR3 contains 14 residues. The CDR3 bases are TGTGCCAGCTCACCGGACAGGGGAGGCTATGGCTACACCTTC. This sequence encodes CASSPDRGGYGYTF.

The rearrangement links TRBV7-9 to TRBJ2-7, with 9 bases fitting TRBD2. With V trimmed by 7 bases and J by 5 bases, 12 bases remained unmatched. Germline loops: CDR1 SEHNR, CDR2 FQNEAQ (reference sequence). This CDR3 is built from 15 residues. The CDR3: CASNQGAGGPHEQYF. In DNA, the CDR3 is TGTGCCAGCAACCAAGGGGCGGGAGGGCCCCACGAGCAGTACTTC. Drawing the rest from reference TRBV7-9 and TRBJ2-7, the complete variable domain is DTGVSQNPRHKITKRGQNVTFRCDPISEHNRLYWYRQTLGQGPEFLTYFQNEAQLEKSRLLSDRFSAERPKGSFSTLEIQRTEQGDSAMYLCASNQGAGGPHEQYFGPGTRLTVT.